This record covers a single T cell receptor (beta chain). Trimming took 6 bases from V and 0 from J; bases not matched to a gene: 3. Germline CDR1 MDHEN, CDR2 SYDVKM. CDR3 length equals 14 residues. The source of the sample is a study of T cell changes during pregnancy in multiple sclerosis. Produced via immunoSEQ multiplex PCR; TCRdb's table is partial and in-frame only. Among 45,000 to 55,000 clones, 90% to 95% were seen once, and the ten largest hold less than 5.5%. The sample in question was CD8+ T cells from peripheral blood mononuclear cells, obtained before pregnancy. V usage is TRBV28 and J usage is TRBJ2-7, with 9 bases that match TRBD1. This receptor was obtained from a female donor with multiple sclerosis, enrolled in a pregnancy study. The DNA for the CDR3 is TGTGCCAGCAGCTACAGGGGGCGCTCCTACGAGCAGTACTTC. This translates into CASSYRGRSYEQYF.